The T cell receptor (beta chain) under discussion was sequenced for a study of identical twins. Via MiXCR, TCRdb re-called the 5' RACE reads, giving one row per CDR3 protein. The table has some 690,000 distinct CDR3 sequences, 21% seen once; the top ten hold 4.3%. This clonotype was counted ten times or more. Trimming removed 3 bases at V and 0 bases at J, with 9 bases between. The V gene's germline CDR1 is SQVTM and CDR2 ANQGSEA. CDR3 size: 14 residues. These data also featured in a second study, about T cells expressing NK-cell markers. Per that paper: Each of 6 or 7 donors carried dominant NKG2C+ clonotypes accounting for roughly 1.0-7.5% of CD8+ T cells. Whether the expanded NKG2C+ T cell clones recognized HCMV remained unclear.

The V gene is TRBV29-1, the J gene TRBJ2-1, with D uncertain. The TCR comes from a woman between 18 and 29 years old in good health. Sequenced: PBMCs. The CDR3 nucleotides read TGCAGCGTTGACACGCCAGTCTCCTACAATGAGCAGTTCTTC. This codes for CSVDTPVSYNEQFF.